This TCR beta chain appears in the sequencing data of a study of T cell responses to AZD1222 COVID-19 vaccine. Points from the study as a whole: When two AZD1222 doses had been given, Spike-specific TCR breadth and depth rose. Repertoires in all cases were sampled only once the peak T cell response had passed.

The CDR3 consists of 16 residues. Germline V gene sequence: CDR1 SSHAT, CDR2 FNYEAQ (reference sequence). Germline trimming cut 5 bases from V and 6 bases from J; bases unmatched to any gene: 8. Only in-frame clones appear in the TCRdb table, and some are missing; sequencing was by immunoSEQ multiplex PCR. The table shows roughly 98,000 clones, with around 85% occurring only once. Concerning this clone itself: Its antigen is undetermined.

The gene calls are TRBV7-7 and TRBJ2-2; 11 bases agree with TRBD2. The sequence came from an adult who received the AZD1222 COVID-19 vaccine. This specimen was peripheral blood, taken 28 days after the second AZD1222 dose. In nucleotides, the CDR3 is TGTGCCAGCAGCCTAACTAGCGGGAGTATGGCCGGGGAGCTGTTTTTT. Encoded protein: CASSLTSGSMAGELFF.